This T cell receptor (beta chain) was observed in a study of T cells in Graves' hyperthyroidism and ophthalmopathy (dated by TCRdb to the late 2010s). For the study in its entirety: Peripheral blood was sampled at the time of initial diagnosis, prior to any treatment. In addition, the study compared T-cell repertoires in thyroid tissue and in blood from roughly six Graves' hyperthyroidism patients. The roughly 91 discovery patients were randomly split 7:3 into training and test sets. After sampling, hyperthyroidism patients received methimazole starting at 30 mg daily, and ophthalmopathy patients received high-dose intravenous methylprednisolone. To identify distinguishing TCR V-J signatures, a discovery cohort of around 100 patients was used, comprising roughly 45 with Graves' ophthalmopathy and approximately 58 with stable Graves' hyperthyroidism. TCR Vbeta CDR3 sequencing of 130 to 150 peripheral blood samples (more than 40 ophthalmopathy, about 74 hyperthyroidism and around 17 progressor patients) is reported in the paper. Whether ophthalmopathy could be predicted prospectively was tested in an independent validation cohort made up of roughly 20 hyperthyroidism patients plus 17 patients who later progressed to ophthalmopathy.

The hyperthyroidism patients were between 18 and 65 years old and newly diagnosed, with a disease duration of less than 2 months. Any patient with an uncontrolled infection, another autoimmune disease, pregnancy or lactation was excluded. Diagnoses were based on clinical symptoms, serum thyroxine and TRAb, thyroid ultrasound and orbital computed tomography. Blood from progressor patients was collected at the time of first diagnosis with hyperthyroidism, before any ophthalmopathy symptoms had appeared. Ficoll-Paque density gradient centrifugation was used to isolate PBMCs from approximately 10 ml of fresh peripheral blood. Progressor patients were defined as those initially diagnosed with Graves' hyperthyroidism in whom ophthalmopathy developed during follow-up. Total RNA was extracted using Trizol reagent, and RNA quality was assessed on an Agilent 2100 Bioanalyzer. The TCR beta CDR3 regions were amplified from the RNA transcripts. For the first round of RT-PCR on the TCR CDR3, the HTBI primer set was used together with the Qiagen OneStep RT-PCR kit. The libraries were constructed in a second round of multiplex PCR and then size-selected and purified. Paired-end sequencing of the libraries was performed with 100 bp reads on an Illumina HiSeq2000. The study's own analysis went as follows. SOAPnuke was used to process the raw data, with reads discarded if the reads contained adapters or uncalled bases, had a mean Phred below 15, or lacked an exact constant-primer or identifier match. COPE v1.2.5 was used to merge high-quality paired reads, and clonotypes were defined as unique nucleotide sequences. Clonotypes were aligned to IMGT TRBV, TRBD and TRBJ reference segments using MiTCR v1.1. The analysis was restricted to V-J combinations with a frequency above 0.0001, which together covered over 99% of the repertoires. A TCS score was defined as the ratio of F50 (clonal expansion) to E x V (chaos), with BLOSUM62-based TCRdist applied between CDR3 peptides within each V-J. Welch's t-statistics and random forest reduced fewer than 600 V-J features to 13, which were used in a naive Bayes classifier (R e1071). TCRdb reanalyzed the raw reads on its own, using fastp at Q25 for trimming and MiXCR for clone calling, and kept in-frame beta chains. Rows are combined by CDR3 protein, so each entry shows the most common genes and DNA. The V and J calls and clone size come from TCRdb's table, not from the authors' own analysis. This sample holds fewer than 350,000 distinct CDR3 sequences; roughly 14% were observed only once. The ten largest account for approximately 7.8% of the sample.

A word on this clonotype: Its antigen specificity is not known. No quality values exist for individual bases; no much larger clone is one base distant.

V lost 3 bases and J lost 2 bases; the stretch between them is 9 bases long. Inclusive of the bounding cysteine and phenylalanine, the CDR3 is 14 residues long. Only the CDR3 DNA is retained, 42 bases long and in frame from the first base. Broad study findings and their caveats: Blood samples also contained most of the expanded thyroid clonotypes (frequency above 0.001), which suggests that blood repertoires may reflect thyroid immune responses. In cross-validation, a model built on a 13 V-J signature told ophthalmopathy apart from stable hyperthyroidism with approximately 90% sensitivity and roughly 82% specificity, and in testing the same model reached 80%/75%. In validation, progression to ophthalmopathy was predicted by the model with nearly 71% sensitivity and just over 72% specificity, a median of approximately 6.5 months before onset. No statistical method was used to fix the sample size in advance, and group allocation was not hidden from the investigators.

Sequencing input: blood. The TCR sequence derives from a woman aged 25 to 39 with Graves' hyperthyroidism that later progressed to Graves' ophthalmopathy. The sequence links TRBV12-3 or TRBV12-4 to TRBJ2-3; TRBD2 might be the D gene, on 6 matching bases. The CDR3 protein sequence reads: CASSLGGDTDTQYF. Here is the DNA: TGTGCCAGCAGTTTGGGCGGGGACACAGATACGCAGTATTTT.